A single sample gave rise to the 3 T cell receptor beta chains below, sequenced in a study of T cells in Graves' hyperthyroidism and ophthalmopathy. TCR beta CDR3 regions were amplified from RNA transcripts. The TCR CDR3 was amplified in a first-round RT-PCR using the HTBI primer set. TCRdb ran MiXCR on the multiplex PCR reads and lists one entry per CDR3 protein. The sample yields roughly 300,000 distinct CDR3 sequences, less than 30% seen once. Sequencing used blood. The receptors were sampled from a man aged 40-49 years with Graves' hyperthyroidism that later progressed to Graves' ophthalmopathy.

The rearrangement links TRBV6-2 or TRBV6-3 to TRBJ1-1; TRBD1 might be the D (5 bases). With 6 bases removed from V and 7 bases from J, the gap between germline ends came to 9 bases. CDR1 MNHEY and CDR2 SVGEGT come from the germline V gene. This CDR3 spans 11 amino acids. The CDR3 DNA is TGTGCCAGCAGCCGGGACGTTGAAGCTTTCTTT. Its protein product is CASSRDVEAFF.

Many counts were recorded for this clonotype. The gene calls are TRBV19 and TRBJ1-2; D is uncertain. This CDR3 has 14 amino acids. Germline CDR1 reads LNHDA; CDR2 reads SQIVND (reference sequence). V lost 4 bases, J lost 2 bases, and 11 bases lay in between. Here the CDR3 DNA reads TGTGCCAGTAGTAGTCCGTACAGAAACTATGGCTACACCTTC. Amino acid sequence: CASSSPYRNYGYTF.

The rearrangement uses TRBV28 and TRBJ1-1; D gene uncertain. V was cut by 3 bases and J by 7 bases, with 18 bases left in between. This CDR3 region has 15 residues. In germline, CDR1 is MDHEN, CDR2 SYDVKM. CDR3 DNA: TGTGCCAGCAGTTTTCCAAGCTATGGTGGCGATGAAGCTTTCTTT. Protein sequence: CASSFPSYGGDEAFF.